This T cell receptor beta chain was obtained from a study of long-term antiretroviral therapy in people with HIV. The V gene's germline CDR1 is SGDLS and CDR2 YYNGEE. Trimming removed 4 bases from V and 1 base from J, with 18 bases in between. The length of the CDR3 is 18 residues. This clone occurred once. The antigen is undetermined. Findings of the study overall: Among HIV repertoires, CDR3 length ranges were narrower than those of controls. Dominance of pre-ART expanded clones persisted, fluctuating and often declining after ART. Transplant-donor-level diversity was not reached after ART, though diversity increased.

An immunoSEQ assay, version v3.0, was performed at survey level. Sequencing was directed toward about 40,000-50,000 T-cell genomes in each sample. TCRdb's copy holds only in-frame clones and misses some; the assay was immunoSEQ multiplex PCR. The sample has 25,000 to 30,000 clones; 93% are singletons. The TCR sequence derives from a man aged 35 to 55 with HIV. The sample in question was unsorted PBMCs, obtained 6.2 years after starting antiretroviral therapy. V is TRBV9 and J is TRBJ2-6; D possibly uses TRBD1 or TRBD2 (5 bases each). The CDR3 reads CASSSSGTVLSGANVLTF. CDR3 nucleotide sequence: TGTGCCAGCAGCTCTTCCGGGACGGTTTTATCTGGGGCCAACGTCCTGACTTTC.